This TCR beta chain was retrieved from a study of blood T cell repertoires in COVID-19. Methods used by the authors: How many nucleated cells were present was estimated from reference gene primer amplification. Sequenced by immunoSEQ multiplex PCR; TCRdb stores in-frame clones only, minus some. The V and J calls and clone size were taken over from that table, and D and trimming were inferred from the DNA. The repertoire holds under 200,000 clones, roughly four fifths seen once, with roughly 11% in the top ten. The CDR3 sequence is 14 residues long. Germline CDR1 SGHNT, CDR2 YYREEE (reference sequence). V lost 6 bases, J lost 2 bases, and 12 bases lay in between.

Material: PBMCs or T cells enriched from blood (not recorded which). This receptor was obtained from a middle-aged man who had recovered from COVID-19. The chain links TRBV5-4 to TRBJ1-5; D uncertain. The CDR3 DNA sequence: TGTGCCAGCACCTGGCGGGGAGGCAATCAGCCCCAGCATTTT. This sequence encodes CASTWRGGNQPQHF.